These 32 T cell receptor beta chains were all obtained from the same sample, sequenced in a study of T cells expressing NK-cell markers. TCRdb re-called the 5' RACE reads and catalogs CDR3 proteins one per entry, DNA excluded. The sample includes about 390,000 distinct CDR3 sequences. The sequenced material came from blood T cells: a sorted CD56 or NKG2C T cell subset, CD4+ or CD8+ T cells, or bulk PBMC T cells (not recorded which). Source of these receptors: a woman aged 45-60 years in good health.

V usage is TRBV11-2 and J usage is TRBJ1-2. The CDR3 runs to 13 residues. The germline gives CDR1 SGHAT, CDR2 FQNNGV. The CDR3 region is CASSLYGLSGYTF.

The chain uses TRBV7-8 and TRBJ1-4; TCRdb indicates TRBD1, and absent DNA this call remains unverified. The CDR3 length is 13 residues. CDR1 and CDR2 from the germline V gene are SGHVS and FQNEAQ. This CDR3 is CASRRQGKEKLFF.

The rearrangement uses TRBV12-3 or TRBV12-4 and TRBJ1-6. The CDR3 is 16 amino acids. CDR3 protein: CASSSLRTGGNSPLHF.

The CDR3: CASSFFFAGGSNEQFF. The V call is TRBV12-3 or TRBV12-4, the J call TRBJ2-1; the D gene TCRdb calls, TRBD2, cannot be checked with no DNA. The CDR3 runs to 16 residues.

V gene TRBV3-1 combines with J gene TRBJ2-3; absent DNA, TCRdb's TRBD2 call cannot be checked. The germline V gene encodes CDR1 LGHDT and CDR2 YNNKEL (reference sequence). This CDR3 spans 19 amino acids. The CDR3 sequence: CASSHDMGLAGGGPDTQYF.

The CDR3 loop reads CAASGRGSGNEQFF. This chain joins TRBV10-3 and TRBJ2-1; TCRdb proposes TRBD1, but this gene call is untestable without DNA. Germline values: CDR1 ENHRY, CDR2 SYGVKD. The CDR3 runs 14 residues.

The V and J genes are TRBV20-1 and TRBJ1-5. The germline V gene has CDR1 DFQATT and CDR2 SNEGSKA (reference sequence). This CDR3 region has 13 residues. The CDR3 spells CSANGGDNQPQHF.

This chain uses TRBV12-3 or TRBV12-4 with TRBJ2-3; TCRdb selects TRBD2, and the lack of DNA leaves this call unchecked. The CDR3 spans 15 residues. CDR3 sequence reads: CATDSPGGRADTQYF.

CDR3 sequence reads: CASGEQGSSGELFF. The V gene is TRBV5-1, the J gene TRBJ2-2; the TCRdb D gene call, TRBD1, has no DNA to confirm it. Germline-derived CDR1 and CDR2 are SGHRS and YFSETQ. The CDR3 is made up of 14 amino acids.

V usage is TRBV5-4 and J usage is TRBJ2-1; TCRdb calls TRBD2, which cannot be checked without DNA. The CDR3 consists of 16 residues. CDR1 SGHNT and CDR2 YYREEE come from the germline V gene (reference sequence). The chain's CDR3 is CASSHGSRIVSGEQFF.

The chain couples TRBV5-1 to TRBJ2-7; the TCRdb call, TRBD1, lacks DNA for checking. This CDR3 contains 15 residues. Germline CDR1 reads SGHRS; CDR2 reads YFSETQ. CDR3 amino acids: CASSLTPGLPYEQYF. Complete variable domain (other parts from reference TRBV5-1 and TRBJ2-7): KAGVTQTPRYLIKTRGQQVTLSCSPISGHRSVSWYQQTPGQGLQFLFEYFSETQRNKGNFPGRFSGRQFSNSRSEMNVSTLELGDSALYLCASSLTPGLPYEQYFGPGTRLTVT.

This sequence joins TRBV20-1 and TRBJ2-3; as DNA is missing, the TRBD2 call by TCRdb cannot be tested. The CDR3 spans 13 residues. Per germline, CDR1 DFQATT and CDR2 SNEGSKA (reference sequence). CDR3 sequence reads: CSARAGLVDTQYF.

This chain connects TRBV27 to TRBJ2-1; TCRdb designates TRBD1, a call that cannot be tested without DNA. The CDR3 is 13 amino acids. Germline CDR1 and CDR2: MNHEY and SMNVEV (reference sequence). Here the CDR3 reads CASSLPGRREQFF.

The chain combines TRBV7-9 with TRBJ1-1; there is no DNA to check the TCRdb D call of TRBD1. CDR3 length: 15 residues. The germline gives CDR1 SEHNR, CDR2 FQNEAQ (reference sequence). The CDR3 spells CASSLSRTGSSEAFF.

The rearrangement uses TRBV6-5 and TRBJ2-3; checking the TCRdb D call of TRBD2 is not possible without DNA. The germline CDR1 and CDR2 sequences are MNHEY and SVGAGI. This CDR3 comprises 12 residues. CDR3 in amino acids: CASSSTRHTQYF.

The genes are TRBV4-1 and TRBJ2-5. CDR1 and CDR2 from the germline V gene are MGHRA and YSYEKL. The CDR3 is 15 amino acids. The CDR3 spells CASSSGWGTQETQYF.

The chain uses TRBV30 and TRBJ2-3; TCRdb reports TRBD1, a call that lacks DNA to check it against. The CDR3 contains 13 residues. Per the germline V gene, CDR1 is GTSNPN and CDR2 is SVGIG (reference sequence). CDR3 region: CACNGGSGDTQYF.

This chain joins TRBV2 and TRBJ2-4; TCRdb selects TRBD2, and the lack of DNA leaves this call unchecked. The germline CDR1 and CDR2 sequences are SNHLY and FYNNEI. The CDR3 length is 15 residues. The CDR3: CASSEDLASKNIQYF.

CDR3 loop: CSVSGLAGHGELFF. The genes are TRBV29-1 and TRBJ2-2; with no DNA, the TCRdb D assignment of TRBD2 cannot be verified. Germline V gene data show CDR1 as SQVTM and CDR2 as ANQGSEA. The CDR3 is 14 amino acids.

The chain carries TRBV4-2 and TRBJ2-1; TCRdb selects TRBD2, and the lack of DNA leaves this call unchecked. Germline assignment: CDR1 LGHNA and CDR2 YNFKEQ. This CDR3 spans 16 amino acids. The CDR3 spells CASSQESLGGGNEQFF.

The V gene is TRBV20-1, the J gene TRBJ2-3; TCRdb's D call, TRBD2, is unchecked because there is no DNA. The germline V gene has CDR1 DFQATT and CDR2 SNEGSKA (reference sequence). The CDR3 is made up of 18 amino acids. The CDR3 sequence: CSARDRRGVEVGADTQYF.

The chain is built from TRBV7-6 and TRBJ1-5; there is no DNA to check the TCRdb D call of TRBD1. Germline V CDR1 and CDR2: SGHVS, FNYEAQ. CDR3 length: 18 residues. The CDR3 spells CASSLSSPGQGGDQPQHF.

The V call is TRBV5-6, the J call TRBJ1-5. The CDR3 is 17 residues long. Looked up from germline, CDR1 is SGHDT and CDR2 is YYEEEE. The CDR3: CASSRGSGGRAEQPQHF.

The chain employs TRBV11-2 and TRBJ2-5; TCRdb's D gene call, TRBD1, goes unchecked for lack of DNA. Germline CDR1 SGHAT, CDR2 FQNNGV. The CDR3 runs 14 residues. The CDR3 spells CASSLNGREETQYF.

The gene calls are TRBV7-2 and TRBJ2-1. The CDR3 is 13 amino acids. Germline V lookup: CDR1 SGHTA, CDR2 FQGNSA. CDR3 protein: CANSELSYNEQFF.

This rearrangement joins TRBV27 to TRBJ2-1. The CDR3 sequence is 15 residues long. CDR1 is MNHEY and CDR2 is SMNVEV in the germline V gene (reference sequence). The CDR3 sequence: CASSPTSSDGHEQFF.

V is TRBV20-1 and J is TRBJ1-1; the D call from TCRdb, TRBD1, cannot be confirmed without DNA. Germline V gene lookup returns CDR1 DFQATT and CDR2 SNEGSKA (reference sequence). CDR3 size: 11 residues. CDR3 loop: CSAPLAAAAFF.

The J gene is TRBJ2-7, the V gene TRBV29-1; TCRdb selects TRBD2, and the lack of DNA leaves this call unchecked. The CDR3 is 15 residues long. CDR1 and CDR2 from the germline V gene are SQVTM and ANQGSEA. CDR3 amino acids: CSVEDLQGGIYEQYF.

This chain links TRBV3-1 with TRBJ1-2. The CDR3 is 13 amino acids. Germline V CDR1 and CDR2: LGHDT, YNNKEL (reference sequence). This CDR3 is CASSQEARYGYTF.

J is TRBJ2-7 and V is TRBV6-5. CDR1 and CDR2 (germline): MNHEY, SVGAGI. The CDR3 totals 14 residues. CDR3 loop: CASSYWAVTTEQYF.

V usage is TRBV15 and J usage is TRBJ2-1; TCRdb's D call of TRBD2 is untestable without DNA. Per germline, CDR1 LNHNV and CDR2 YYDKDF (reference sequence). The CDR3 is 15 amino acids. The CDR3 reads CATSTTPDYNNEQFF.

The CDR3: CASSYDGSQYF. The chain links TRBV6-6 to TRBJ2-3. Germline V lookup: CDR1 MNHNY, CDR2 SVGAGI (reference sequence). The CDR3 spans 11 residues.